This entry lists 31 T cell receptor beta chains sequenced from one sample in a study of blood T cell repertoires in COVID-19. The data were produced by immunoSEQ multiplex PCR, yet TCRdb's version contains in-frame clones alone and is incomplete. The data hold 180,000 or so clones, with 84% observed a single time. Sequencing used peripheral blood. The receptor source for this set is a middle-aged man who had recovered from COVID-19.

V usage is TRBV6-2 or TRBV6-3 and J usage is TRBJ2-1, with 7 bases matching TRBD1. Trimming removed 4 bases from V and 2 bases from J; junction bases left unmatched: 14. The CDR3 runs 18 residues. CDR1 is MNHEY and CDR2 is SVGEGT in the germline V gene. CDR3 DNA sequence: TGTGCCAGCAGTTCCCGACCTACAGGGGACCTTCCCTACAATGAGCAGTTCTTC. It specifies CASSSRPTGDLPYNEQFF.

V usage is TRBV3-1 (or the pseudogene TRBV3-2) and J usage is TRBJ2-2, with no clear D. Germline loops: CDR1 LGHDT, CDR2 YNNKEL (reference sequence). V was cut by 0 bases and J by 3 bases, with 2 bases left in between. The CDR3 runs to 13 residues. The CDR3 is CASSQDDTGELFF. CDR3 sequence (DNA): TGTGCCAGCAGCCAAGACGACACCGGGGAGCTGTTTTTT.

The chain uses TRBV4-2 and TRBJ2-7; 10 bases map to TRBD1. The junction had 3 bases not matched to a gene; V was cut back by 4 bases and J by 3 bases. This CDR3 spans 14 amino acids. Germline V gene lookup returns CDR1 LGHNA and CDR2 YNFKEQ. In DNA, the CDR3 is TGTGCCAGCAGCCCTCGGACAGGGGGCTACGAGCAGTACTTC. Translating it yields CASSPRTGGYEQYF.

This sequence joins TRBV11-2 and TRBJ1-3; no definite D call. The germline V gene encodes CDR1 SGHAT and CDR2 FQNNGV. The length of the CDR3 is 15 residues. Trimming removed 8 bases at V and 0 bases at J, with 14 bases between. The DNA for the CDR3 is TGTGCCAGCGGTCGCGGGCCCTCCTCTGGAAACACCATATATTTT. It is translated as CASGRGPSSGNTIYF. Based on the CDR3 plus reference TRBV11-2 and TRBJ1-3, the full variable domain is EAGVAQSPRYKIIEKRQSVAFWCNPISGHATLYWYQQILGQGPKLLIQFQNNGVVDDSQLPKDRFSAERLKGVDSTLKIQPAKLEDSAVYLCASGRGPSSGNTIYFGEGSWLTVV.

V gene TRBV28 combines with J gene TRBJ2-1; no clear D gene. Germline V gene sequence: CDR1 MDHEN, CDR2 SYDVKM. Trimming pared 1 base from V and 7 bases from J, leaving 20 bases between. CDR3 length equals 17 residues. The CDR3 reads CASSLSFDRVTENEQFF. CDR3 bases: TGTGCCAGCAGTTTATCATTCGACCGGGTCACTGAAAATGAGCAGTTCTTC.

The J gene is TRBJ2-1, the V gene TRBV4-3; weak D call: TRBD2 (5 bases). Germline lookup yields CDR1 LGHNA and CDR2 YSLEER. Trimming shortened V by 0 bases and J by 7 bases, and 16 bases separated the two germline ends. The CDR3 spans 16 residues. The CDR3 DNA reads as TGCGCCAGCAGCCAAGATGGACTCTTAGGGATTAATGAGCAGTTCTTC. Translation: CASSQDGLLGINEQFF.

The chain combines TRBV18 with TRBJ1-6; D is possibly TRBD1 (6 bases). This CDR3 has 16 residues. Trimming removed 4 bases from V and 2 bases from J, with 12 bases in between. Germline V CDR1 and CDR2: KGHSH, LQKENI. The CDR3 spells CASSQTRGTYNSPLHF. CDR3 sequence (DNA): TGTGCCAGCTCACAAACCAGGGGAACCTATAATTCACCCCTCCACTTT.

The gene calls are TRBV21-1 and TRBJ2-3; TRBD1, the D gene given by the table, was not confirmed from the DNA. TRBV21-1 is a pseudogene locus. The CDR3 loop spans 16 amino acids. The CDR3 loop reads CASSSTGGLHTDTQYF. CDR3 nucleotides: TGTGCCAGCAGCAGTACAGGGGGCCTCCACACAGATACGCAGTATTTT.

V usage is TRBV27 and J usage is TRBJ2-7, with D possibly matching TRBD2 (6 bases). The CDR3 is 12 amino acids. V was trimmed by 7 bases and J by 6 bases, leaving 13 bases between them. Germline CDR1 MNHEY, CDR2 SMNVEV (reference sequence). CDR3 in amino acids: CASTGDSGEQYF. CDR3 DNA sequence: TGTGCCAGCACTGGGGACTCTGGCGAGCAGTACTTC.

The rearrangement joins TRBV4-3 to TRBJ2-1; TRBD2 matches at 7 bases. In germline, CDR1 is LGHNA, CDR2 YSLEER. V lost 0 bases to trimming and J lost 2 bases; unmatched junction nucleotides: 7. This CDR3 comprises 17 residues. CDR3 loop: CASSQDLEAGAYNEQFF. CDR3 in DNA: TGCGCCAGCAGCCAAGATCTGGAGGCGGGGGCCTACAATGAGCAGTTCTTC.

This chain links TRBV29-1 with TRBJ1-4, with D perhaps matching TRBD1 (6 bases). Germline V gene sequence: CDR1 SQVTM, CDR2 ANQGSEA. This CDR3 has 13 residues. Trimming removed 7 bases from V and 3 bases from J, with 12 bases in between. The CDR3 DNA follows: TGCAGCGCCATCAGGGGCGCTAATGAAAAACTGTTTTTT. Its protein is CSAIRGANEKLFF.

V usage is TRBV6-2 or TRBV6-3 and J usage is TRBJ2-7; D is perhaps TRBD1 (5 bases). Germline assignment: CDR1 MNHEY and CDR2 SVGEGT. The CDR3 is 12 residues long. The V and J ends lost 2 bases and 5 bases respectively, with 7 bases between them. CDR3 bases: TGTGCCAGCAGTTACGGGGCCCACGAGCAGTACTTC. This codes for CASSYGAHEQYF.

The chain couples TRBV2 to TRBJ2-7; 7 nucleotides line up with TRBD1. Germline V lookup: CDR1 SNHLY, CDR2 FYNNEI. The CDR3 contains 15 residues. V dropped 1 base and J dropped 3; count of bases not matched to a gene: 6. The CDR3 protein is CASSEGQGVYYEQYF. CDR3 DNA sequence: TGTGCCAGCAGTGAAGGGCAGGGGGTATACTACGAGCAGTACTTC.

The chain joins TRBV4-3 to TRBJ1-2; no reliable D call. This CDR3 comprises 16 residues. Trimming cost V 0 bases and J 5 bases, with 16 bases left between them. Germline CDR1 is LGHNA and CDR2 is YSLEER. The CDR3: CASSQDEHRTSYGYTF. CDR3 in DNA: TGCGCCAGCAGCCAAGATGAACACCGAACCAGTTATGGCTACACCTTC.

The gene calls are TRBV4-1 and TRBJ2-1; D perhaps matches TRBD1 (6 bases). Germline V gives CDR1 MGHRA, CDR2 YSYEKL. The CDR3 loop spans 13 amino acids. The V gene lost 6 bases and the J gene lost 7 bases, with 13 bases spanning the gap. CDR3 loop: CASRLTGKNEQFF. The CDR3 bases are TGCGCCAGCAGACTTACAGGGAAGAATGAGCAGTTCTTC.

The CDR3 protein is CASSVEGQPGNTIYF. In nucleotides, the CDR3 is TGTGCCAGCAGCGTAGAGGGACAGCCTGGAAACACCATATATTTT. The V call is TRBV9, the J call TRBJ1-3, with 7 bases fitting TRBD1. The CDR3 is 15 residues long. With V trimmed by 0 bases and J by 2 bases, 2 bases remained unmatched. Germline CDR1 SGDLS, CDR2 YYNGEE.

In nucleotides, the CDR3 is TGTGCCAGCAGCTTGAGGGGGCCCTATGGCTACACCTTC. This translates into CASSLRGPYGYTF. The rearrangement joins TRBV5-4 to TRBJ1-2; 7 bases agree with TRBD1. From germline, CDR1 is SGHNT and CDR2 YYREEE (reference sequence). Losses at the gene ends were 1 base for V and 4 bases for J; bases not matched to a gene: 1. The CDR3 loop spans 13 amino acids.

This rearrangement joins TRBV10-3 to TRBJ1-4; 7 bases agree with TRBD1. Germline V gives CDR1 ENHRY, CDR2 SYGVKD. The CDR3 length is 14 residues. V lost 3 bases, J lost 7 bases, and 5 bases stayed unmatched. CDR3 DNA: TGTGCCATCAGTGAAAAGGGGGCGGGTGAAAAACTGTTTTTT. It is translated as CAISEKGAGEKLFF.

This clone has more than one count but fewer than ten. V and J are TRBV4-3 and TRBJ2-3, with 7 bases fitting TRBD1. The germline CDR1 and CDR2 sequences are LGHNA and YSLEER. The length of the CDR3 is 17 residues. Unmatched junction bases numbered 16, after V lost 4 bases and J lost 6 bases. Here the CDR3 reads CASSPDRAGANRDTQYF. In nucleotides, the CDR3 is TGCGCCAGCAGCCCCGACAGGGCCGGGGCAAATCGGGATACGCAGTATTTT.

The genes are TRBV15 and TRBJ2-2, with D perhaps matching TRBD1 (5 bases). The length of the CDR3 is 16 residues. Germline V gene data show CDR1 as LNHNV and CDR2 as YYDKDF (reference sequence). Deletions cut 1 base from V and 4 bases from J, with 13 bases between. CDR3 residues: CATSRVNPGPTGELFF. The CDR3 nucleotides are TGTGCCACCAGCAGAGTGAACCCAGGGCCCACCGGGGAGCTGTTTTTT.

This chain links TRBV5-3 with TRBJ2-7; 14 nucleotides match TRBD2. TRBV5-3 is an ORF for which the function is uncertain. The V and J ends lost 3 bases and 4 bases, in that order; junction bases with no gene match: 6. The CDR3 covers 16 residues. CDR3 DNA: TGTGCCAGAAGCTCGACTAGCGGGAGGGCCAGGTACGAGCAGTACTTC. Amino acids: CARSSTSGRARYEQYF.

The chain has TRBV27 and TRBJ2-1; 14 bases match TRBD2. V was clipped by 7 bases and J by 7 bases; unmatched bases: 3. CDR1 is MNHEY and CDR2 is SMNVEV in the germline V gene (reference sequence). This CDR3 comprises 14 residues. The CDR3 nucleotides are TGTGCCAGCACGACTAGCGGGAGGGGGAATGAGCAGTTCTTC. Residues: CASTTSGRGNEQFF.

This clone was recorded only once. The V gene is TRBV6-2 or TRBV6-3, the J gene TRBJ1-1; 9 bases are shared with TRBD1. The trim removed 6 bases at V and 8 bases at J, leaving 4 bases unmatched. The CDR3 consists of 12 residues. Germline CDR1 is MNHEY and CDR2 is SVGEGT. The CDR3 DNA reads TGTGCCAGCAGCGCGACAGGGGGGGAAGCTTTCTTT. Protein: CASSATGGEAFF.

This clone was picked up one time. This chain uses TRBV11-2 with TRBJ1-3; D is perhaps TRBD1 (6 bases). Trimming shortened V by 4 bases and J by 0 bases, and 13 bases separated the two germline ends. Germline CDR1 reads SGHAT; CDR2 reads FQNNGV. CDR3 length: 16 amino acids. The CDR3 coding sequence is TGTGCCAGCAGCTCTTTGACAGGCCTCTCTGGAAACACCATATATTTT. Its translation is CASSSLTGLSGNTIYF.

The chain carries TRBV18 and TRBJ2-7, with 11 bases aligning to TRBD2. This CDR3 comprises 16 residues. The V gene's germline CDR1 is KGHSH and CDR2 LQKENI. The V segment lost 6 bases and the J segment 0 bases; nucleotides outside the gene matches: 7. CDR3 nucleotide sequence: TGTGCCAGCTCGCTTAGTACTAGCGGGAGCTCCTACGAGCAGTACTTC. Amino acid sequence: CASSLSTSGSSYEQYF. The full variable domain, completed using reference TRBV18 and TRBJ2-7, is NAGVMQNPRHLVRRRGQEARLRCSPMKGHSHVYWYRQLPEEGLKFMVYLQKENIIDESGMPKERFSAEFPKEGPSILRIQQVVRGDSAAYFCASSLSTSGSSYEQYFGPGTRLTVT.

Comment on this clone: Other DNA sequences from this sample encode an identical CDR3 as well. The chain employs TRBV15 and TRBJ1-1; possibly TRBD1 for D (5 bases). CDR3 size: 14 residues. Germline values: CDR1 LNHNV, CDR2 YYDKDF (reference sequence). Trimming removed 0 bases at V and 1 base at J, with 6 bases between. CDR3 region: CATSRDRGNTEAFF. CDR3 nucleotides: TGTGCCACCAGCAGAGATAGGGGGAACACTGAAGCTTTCTTT.

The chain uses TRBV4-2 and TRBJ2-4; perhaps TRBD2 as D (6 bases). This CDR3 is built from 16 residues. Germline CDR1 is LGHNA and CDR2 is YNFKEQ. V lost 1 base to trimming and J lost 0 bases, with 10 bases between them. The CDR3 nucleotides are TGTGCCAGCAGCCAAGCCGGGGGACTAGCCAAAAACATTCAGTACTTC. Its translation: CASSQAGGLAKNIQYF.

This chain connects TRBV19 to TRBJ2-5, with D uncertain. The CDR3 totals 14 residues. Germline CDR1 LNHDA, CDR2 SQIVND (reference sequence). V was cut by 9 bases and J by 0 bases, with 14 bases left in between. CDR3 in amino acids: CASAPFADQETQYF. CDR3 sequence (DNA): TGTGCCAGCGCCCCTTTCGCGGACCAAGAGACCCAGTACTTC.

The V gene is TRBV4-1, the J gene TRBJ1-4; 8 bases map to TRBD1. Germline assignment: CDR1 MGHRA and CDR2 YSYEKL. The CDR3 has 14 amino acids. The J segment lost 6 bases and the V segment lost 6 bases, leaving 6 bases of the junction unmatched. For the CDR3, the DNA is TGCGCCAGCAGTCAGGGGGCAGGTCATGAAAAACTGTTTTTT. Translated, it gives CASSQGAGHEKLFF.

The rearrangement joins TRBV4-1 to TRBJ1-1; possibly TRBD1 for D (5 bases). The germline V and J ends were trimmed by 1 base and 3 bases, with 12 bases remaining between them. The CDR3 has 15 residues. Germline assignment: CDR1 MGHRA and CDR2 YSYEKL. The CDR3 is CASSQVGQGDTEAFF. The CDR3 coding sequence is TGCGCCAGCAGCCAAGTCGGGCAGGGTGACACTGAAGCTTTCTTT.

J is TRBJ1-2 and V is TRBV28; D call uncertain. Trimming pared 2 bases from V and 4 bases from J, leaving 8 bases between. The germline V gene has CDR1 MDHEN and CDR2 SYDVKM. The CDR3 runs to 13 residues. DNA for the CDR3: TGTGCCAGCAGTTTAGGGCAATTCTATGGCTACACCTTC. Its protein product is CASSLGQFYGYTF.